This record looks at one TCR beta chain sequence and its context. Its target antigen remains unknown. No clone much larger than this one lies a single base away; base qualities are absent. Inclusive of the bounding cysteine and phenylalanine, the CDR3 is 15 residues long. Only CDR3 DNA remains: 45 bases, in frame from the first base. The germline V gene provides CDR1 SGHVS and CDR2 FQNEAQ. V trim: 5 bases; J trim: 7 bases; unmatched bases: 6. This record belongs to a study of blood T cell repertoires in COVID-19 (dated by TCRdb to about 2020). In the study overall: Samples covering the acute and convalescent phases of COVID-19 were provided by collaborators in the United States, Italy and Spain. The material from the prospective study consisted of cDNA or gDNA derived from T cells, B-cell-depleted T cells, or PBMCs. Deeply sampled blood TCRbeta repertoires from subjects exposed to, actively infected with, or recovered from COVID-19 were included in the dataset. The repertoires were made available in a free public database intended to serve as a resource for research on the immune response to SARS-CoV-2. The samples were drawn from the first 160 participants of the ongoing ImmuneRACE study and from some 1,300 subjects provided by 6 global collaborators. The sample metadata nearly always contained a de-identified subject ID, COVID-19 status, age in years and sex. Where HLA class I and class II types were available, the types were taken from metadata supplied by the sample provider, not from assay-based typing. The research as a whole found: The amount of clinical and demographic metadata varied by source and participant and was provided uncurated.

TCRbeta CDR3 regions were amplified from genomic DNA by means of the immunoSEQ Assay, a bias-controlled multiplex PCR. Per the authors' processing: Nucleated cell counts per sample were estimated from amplification of reference gene primers within the assay. To quantify the absolute abundance of each unique TCRbeta CDR3 rearrangement, sequence reads were collapsed and filtered. Productive Simpson clonality was computed per sample as the square root of Simpson's diversity index over productive rearrangements. What TCRdb holds here is the immuneACCESS table cut down to in-frame rearrangements. Part of the clones is not present; checked against another copy, under half of the missing clones reflect an unresolved V gene, and the others are unexplained. The DNA gave D and trimming, while V, J and clone size come from that table. The sample has about 110,000 clones on record, about 87% of them singletons. The top ten clones comprise 6.5% to 8% of the sample.

Whole blood was collected in K2EDTA tubes by collaborating institutions according to the institutions' own protocols. For TCRbeta analysis, collaborators shipped samples as frozen whole blood, isolated PBMCs, or DNA extracted from either of those sample types. The sample consisted of peripheral blood. This TCR was sampled from a woman aged 45-65 years with acute or convalescent COVID-19. The chain was built from TRBV7-8 and TRBJ1-6; 9 nucleotides in the junction match TRBD1. The sequenced DNA: TGTGCCAGCAGCCCAGGACAGGGGCTAAATTCACCCCTCCACTTT. This is translated as CASSPGQGLNSPLHF.